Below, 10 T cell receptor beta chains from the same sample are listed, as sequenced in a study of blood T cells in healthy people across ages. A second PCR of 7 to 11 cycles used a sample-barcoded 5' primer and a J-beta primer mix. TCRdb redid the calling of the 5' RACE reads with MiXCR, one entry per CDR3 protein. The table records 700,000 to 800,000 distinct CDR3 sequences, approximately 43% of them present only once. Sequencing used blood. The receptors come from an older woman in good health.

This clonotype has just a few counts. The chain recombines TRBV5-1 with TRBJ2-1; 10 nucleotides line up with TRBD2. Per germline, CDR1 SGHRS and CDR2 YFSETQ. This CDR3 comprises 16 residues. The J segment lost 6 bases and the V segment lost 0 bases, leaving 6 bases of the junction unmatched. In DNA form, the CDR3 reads TGCGCCAGCAGCTTGGACCGGACTAGCGGTATCAATGAGCAGTTCTTC. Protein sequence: CASSLDRTSGINEQFF.

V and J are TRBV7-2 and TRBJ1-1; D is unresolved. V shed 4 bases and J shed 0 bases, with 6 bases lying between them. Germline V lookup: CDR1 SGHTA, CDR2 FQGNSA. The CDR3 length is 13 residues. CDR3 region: CASSSMVNTEAFF. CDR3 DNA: TGTGCCAGCAGCTCGATGGTGAACACTGAAGCTTTCTTT. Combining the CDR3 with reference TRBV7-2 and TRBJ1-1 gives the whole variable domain GAGVSQSPSNKVTEKGKDVELRCDPISGHTALYWYRQSLGQGLEFLIYFQGNSAPDKSGLPSDRFSAERTGGSVSTLTIQRTQQEDSAVYLCASSSMVNTEAFFGQGTRLTVV.

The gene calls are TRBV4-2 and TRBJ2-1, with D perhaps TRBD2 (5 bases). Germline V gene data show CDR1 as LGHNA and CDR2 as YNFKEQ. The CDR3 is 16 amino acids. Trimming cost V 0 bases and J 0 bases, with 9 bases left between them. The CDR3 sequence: CASSQDGSHSYNEQFF. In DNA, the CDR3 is TGTGCCAGCAGCCAAGATGGGAGCCACTCCTACAATGAGCAGTTCTTC.

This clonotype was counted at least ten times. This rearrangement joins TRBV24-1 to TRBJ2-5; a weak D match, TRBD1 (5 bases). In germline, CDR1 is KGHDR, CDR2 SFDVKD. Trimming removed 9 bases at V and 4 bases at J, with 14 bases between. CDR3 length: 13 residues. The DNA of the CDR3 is TGTGCCACCCGGGCCCTCCAGGGAGAGACCCAGTACTTC. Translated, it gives CATRALQGETQYF.

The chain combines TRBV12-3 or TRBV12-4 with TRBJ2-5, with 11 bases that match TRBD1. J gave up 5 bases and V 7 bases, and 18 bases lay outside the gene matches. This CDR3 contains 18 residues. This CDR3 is CASTPRGDRGSSRETQYF. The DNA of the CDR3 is TGTGCCAGCACTCCTCGGGGGGACAGGGGGTCCTCTCGGGAGACCCAGTACTTC.

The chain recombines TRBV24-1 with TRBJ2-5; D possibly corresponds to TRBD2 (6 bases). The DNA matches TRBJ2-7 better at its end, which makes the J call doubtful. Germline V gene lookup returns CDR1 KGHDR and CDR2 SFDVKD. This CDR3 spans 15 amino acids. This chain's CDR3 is CATSVASADLYEQYF. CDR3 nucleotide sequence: TGTGCCACCAGTGTGGCTAGCGCGGACCTGTACGAGCAGTACTTC.

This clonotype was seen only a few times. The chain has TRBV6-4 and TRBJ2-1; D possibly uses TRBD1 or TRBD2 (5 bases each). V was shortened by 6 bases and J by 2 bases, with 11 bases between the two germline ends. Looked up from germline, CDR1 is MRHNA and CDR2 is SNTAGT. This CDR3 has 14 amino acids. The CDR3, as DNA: TGTGCCAGCAGCTGGGGGAGTACCTACAATGAGCAGTTCTTC. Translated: CASSWGSTYNEQFF.

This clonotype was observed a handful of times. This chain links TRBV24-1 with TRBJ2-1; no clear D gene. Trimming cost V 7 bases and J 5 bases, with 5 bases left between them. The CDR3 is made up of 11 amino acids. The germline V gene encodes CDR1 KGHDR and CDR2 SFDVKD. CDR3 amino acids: CATSQNNEQFF. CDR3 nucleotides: TGTGCCACCAGCCAGAACAATGAGCAGTTCTTC.

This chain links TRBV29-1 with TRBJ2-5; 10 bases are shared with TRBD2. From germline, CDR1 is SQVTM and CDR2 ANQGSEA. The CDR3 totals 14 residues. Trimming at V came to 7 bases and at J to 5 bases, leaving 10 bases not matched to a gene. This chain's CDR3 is CSAQTGAGGETQYF. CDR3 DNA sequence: TGCAGCGCGCAGACCGGAGCGGGAGGGGAGACCCAGTACTTC.

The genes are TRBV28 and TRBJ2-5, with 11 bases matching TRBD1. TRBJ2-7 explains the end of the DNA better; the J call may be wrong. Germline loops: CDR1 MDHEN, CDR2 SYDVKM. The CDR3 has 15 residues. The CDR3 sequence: CASTQVDRGQDEQYF. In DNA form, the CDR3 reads TGTGCCAGCACGCAGGTGGACAGGGGGCAAGACGAGCAGTACTTC.